The T cell receptor (beta chain) described here comes from a study of post-analysis software for immune sequencing data. The study, taken as a whole, reports: In multiple sclerosis, normalized Chao1 diversity was significantly below that of controls. Strong co-clustering by F measure was evident for samples that had been prepared in the same batch. There were five TRBV segments more frequent in patients than controls, and TRBV5-6, TRBV5-1 and TRBV20-1 were among them.

The CDR3 has 16 residues. Trimming took 2 bases from V and 6 from J, leaving 18 bases between them. Germline assignment: CDR1 MGHDK and CDR2 SYGVNS. Each TCR beta cDNA library carried unique molecular identifiers. MiXCR, run by TCRdb on the PCR reads, gives a single entry per CDR3 protein. Of 650,000 to 900,000 distinct CDR3 sequences listed, more than 45% are singletons. This clonotype has more than one count but fewer than ten. Its target is not known. The sample consisted of blood. The sequence derives from a girl aged 10 to 17 with multiple sclerosis. The V gene is TRBV25-1, the J gene TRBJ2-3, with a tentative D call TRBD1 (6 bases). Here the CDR3 DNA reads TGTGCCAGCAGTGAAGGGGGTCAGGGGTGGGCGGATACGCAGTATTTT. Its protein product is CASSEGGQGWADTQYF.